Here is one T cell receptor (beta chain) with its context. Antigen: not known. The PCR ran on 60 Vbeta and 13 Jbeta primers. The table came from immunoSEQ multiplex PCR; TCRdb's copy has only in-frame clones and leaves some out. The sample shows 110,000 to 150,000 clones, just under 80% of them seen only once. This specimen belongs to a study of cytomegalovirus exposure and HLA in healthy donors. Whole-study results and caveats: A later analysis showed that HLA-associated TCR beta chains had undergone more clonal expansion than equally common others.

Sequencing was done on a sample of PBMCs. The clonotype was recovered from a man younger than 45 in good health and CMV-seronegative.

CDR3 loop: CAISEGQYDGEQYF. CDR3 nucleotides: TGTGCCATCAGTGAGGGACAATATGATGGCGAGCAGTACTTC. The rearrangement uses TRBV10-3 and TRBJ2-7; D might be TRBD1 (5 bases). Trimming stripped 2 bases from V and 6 bases from J, with 14 bases between. This CDR3 is 14 amino acids long. CDR1 is ENHRY, CDR2 SYGVKD, per germline.